This T cell receptor (beta chain) was captured by sequencing in a study of monozygotic twins with inflammatory bowel disease. Study-wide findings and caveats: Evidence did not back any single strong signal or clonotype linked to IBD. Treatment differences in immunosuppression may have added variability to the repertoires of patients. Concordant and discordant twins showed no difference in repertoire similarity, possibly from limited power.

The blood volume drawn from each donor was around 2.6 ml. CDR1 is SGHRS and CDR2 is YFSETQ in the germline V gene. This CDR3 spans 14 amino acids. As for this clonotype: The antigen is not known.

TCRdb reprocessed the 5' RACE reads, keeping one entry per CDR3 protein, no DNA. The sample has some 170,000 distinct CDR3 sequences. The TCR comes from a human donor with ulcerative colitis or Crohn's disease, or a healthy co-twin of an affected twin (not recorded which). The chain uses TRBV5-1 and TRBJ2-7; with no DNA, the TCRdb D assignment of TRBD1 cannot be verified. The specimen was blood. CDR3: CASSLEGALVEQYF.